A single sample gave rise to the 10 T cell receptor beta chains below, sequenced in a study of T cell repertoires in aging, cancer and after chemotherapy. Peripheral blood genomic DNA, not sorted cells or RNA, was the template. Rearranged V-D-J TRB sequences were amplified with a mixed TRB-A/B primer pool. TCRdb re-called the multiplex PCR reads through MiXCR, storing one row per CDR3 protein. The sample shows around 2,200 distinct CDR3 sequences, approximately 25% of them seen only once. The sample consisted of blood. The receptors come from a human donor with a solid tumor.

This clonotype came up a few times. V usage is TRBV6-5 and J usage is TRBJ2-1; weak D call: TRBD2 (6 bases). This CDR3 spans 13 amino acids. Germline V CDR1 and CDR2: MNHEY, SVGAGI. Between the trimmed V and J ends, which lost 5 bases and 7 bases, there was a span of 12 bases. DNA for the CDR3: TGTGCCAGCAGTAATAGCGGTGGGAATGAGCAGTTCTTC. It specifies CASSNSGGNEQFF.

This clonotype was detected a few times. V and J are TRBV20-1 and TRBJ2-1, with 7 bases matching TRBD2. Looked up from germline, CDR1 is DFQATT and CDR2 is SNEGSKA (reference sequence). J lost 1 base, V lost 2 bases, and 5 bases had no gene match. The CDR3 is made up of 15 amino acids. CDR3 DNA sequence: TGCAGTGCTAGATCACTAGCGCGATCCTACAATGAGCAGTTCTTC. Its protein product is CSARSLARSYNEQFF.

This clonotype showed up just a few times. The chain joins TRBV24-1 to TRBJ2-7, with D possibly called TRBD1 or TRBD2 (5 bases each). Germline V gives CDR1 KGHDR, CDR2 SFDVKD. CDR3 length equals 14 residues. V dropped 6 bases and J dropped 2 bases, with 13 bases sitting between them. CDR3 nucleotide sequence: TGTGCCACCAGTCCCGGGACGGCGCCCTACGAGCAGTACTTC. Translating gives CATSPGTAPYEQYF.

This clonotype is medium-sized. The chain carries TRBV27 and TRBJ1-2; 10 positions match TRBD1. Germline lookup yields CDR1 MNHEY and CDR2 SMNVEV (reference sequence). The CDR3 spans 18 residues. Trimming at V came to 5 bases and at J to 0 bases, leaving 12 bases not matched to a gene. This CDR3 is CASSQRQGARKANYGYTF. The CDR3 region has the DNA TGTGCCAGCAGTCAAAGACAGGGGGCGCGAAAAGCTAACTATGGCTACACCTTC.

The chain uses TRBV6-2 or TRBV6-3 and TRBJ2-3, with D possibly being TRBD1 or TRBD2 (6 bases each). The CDR3 sequence is 18 residues long. The germline V gene encodes CDR1 MNHEY and CDR2 SVGEGT. The V and J ends lost 2 bases and 9 bases respectively, with 27 bases between them. DNA of the CDR3: TGTGCCAGCAGTTACCCTACTGGTAGCTGGGGGGCCGCAGGGACGCAGTATTTT. This translates into CASSYPTGSWGAAGTQYF.

The rearrangement joins TRBV7-9 to TRBJ1-5; 7 bases are a match to TRBD1. Germline V lookup: CDR1 SEHNR, CDR2 FQNEAQ (reference sequence). This CDR3 spans 16 amino acids. The V and J ends lost 5 bases and 2 bases, in that order; junction bases with no gene match: 9. The CDR3 DNA is TGTGCCAGCAGCCGGACAGGCGCCGGGGGCAATCAGCCCCAGCATTTT. As protein: CASSRTGAGGNQPQHF.

The V call is TRBV5-1, the J call TRBJ2-1; D is uncertain. Trimming removed 2 bases from V and 0 bases from J, with 9 bases in between. Germline CDR1 reads SGHRS; CDR2 reads YFSETQ. The CDR3 has 15 amino acids. The CDR3 DNA follows: TGCGCCAGCAGCTTTGGCGGTTCCTCCTACAATGAGCAGTTCTTC. Its translation is CASSFGGSSYNEQFF. Full variable domain (remainder filled in from reference TRBV5-1 and TRBJ2-1): KAGVTQTPRYLIKTRGQQVTLSCSPISGHRSVSWYQQTPGQGLQFLFEYFSETQRNKGNFPGRFSGRQFSNSRSEMNVSTLELGDSALYLCASSFGGSSYNEQFFGPGTRLTVL.

There are a few counts of this clonotype. V usage is TRBV5-5 and J usage is TRBJ1-1; D not resolved. The CDR3 length is 13 residues. Per germline, CDR1 SGHKS and CDR2 YYEKEE (reference sequence). V lost 2 bases and J lost 4, with 9 bases in between. CDR3 in DNA: TGTGCCAGCAGCTTCTTCCCGGGCACTGAAGCTTTCTTT. Translated: CASSFFPGTEAFF.

The rearrangement uses TRBV11-3 and TRBJ2-7, with 7 bases identical to TRBD2. Germline V gives CDR1 SGHNT, CDR2 YENEEA. Trimming at V came to 0 bases and at J to 0 bases, leaving 5 bases not matched to a gene. CDR3 length: 16 amino acids. The CDR3 DNA is TGTGCCAGCAGCTTAGAGAAGGGCGGGGGCTCCTACGAGCAGTACTTC. It is translated as CASSLEKGGGSYEQYF.

This chain joins TRBV5-6 and TRBJ1-1; the D gene is possibly TRBD1 (6 bases). The CDR3 totals 18 residues. Germline CDR1 and CDR2: SGHDT and YYEEEE. Trimming pared 2 bases from V and 3 bases from J, leaving 23 bases between. The chain's CDR3 is CASSFSGPNRAIDTEAFF. The DNA of the CDR3 is TGTGCCAGCAGCTTTTCGGGGCCCAACAGGGCCATTGACACTGAAGCTTTCTTT.